The T cell receptor beta chain described here comes from a study of T-cell memory formation after mild COVID-19. The study, taken as a whole, reports: CD4+ contracting clones were found mainly in CM and EM, and CD8+ ones in EMRA.

Each CDR3 protein is one row after TCRdb ran MiXCR on the 5' RACE reads. Of about 410,000 distinct CDR3 sequences in the sample, 20% to 25% were seen once. Deletions cut 2 bases from V and 15 bases from J, with 26 bases between. The CDR3 consists of 16 residues. Looked up from germline, CDR1 is LNHDA and CDR2 is SQIVND (reference sequence). Notes on this clonotype: Its antigen remains unidentified.

The receptor was isolated from an adult woman who had mild COVID-19 (a few samples of this study predate the infection). Cell type and time point are not known. The sequenced material came from PBMCs or a T cell subset sorted from them (not recorded which). This chain uses TRBV19 with TRBJ2-4; D is tentatively TRBD1 or TRBD2 (5 bases each). CDR3 nucleotides: TGTGCCAGTAGTATATCTCCCGGGACCGATACCGACGGGATGTACTTC. It yields the protein CASSISPGTDTDGMYF.